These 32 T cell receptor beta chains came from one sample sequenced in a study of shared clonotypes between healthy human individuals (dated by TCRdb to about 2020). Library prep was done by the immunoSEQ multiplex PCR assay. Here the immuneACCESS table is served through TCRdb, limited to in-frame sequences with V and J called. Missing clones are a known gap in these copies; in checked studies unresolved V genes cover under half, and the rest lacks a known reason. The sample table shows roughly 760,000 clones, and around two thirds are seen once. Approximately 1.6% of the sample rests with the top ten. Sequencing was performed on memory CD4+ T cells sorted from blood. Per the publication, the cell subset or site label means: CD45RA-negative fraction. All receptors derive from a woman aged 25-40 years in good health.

This chain's CDR3 is CASSGKNRESYEQYF. DNA of the CDR3: TGTGCCAGCAGCGGTAAGAACAGGGAATCCTACGAGCAGTACTTC. The rearrangement links TRBV11-2 to TRBJ2-7; D possibly corresponds to TRBD1 (6 bases). V was shortened by 5 bases and J by 1 base, with 15 bases between the two germline ends. This CDR3 comprises 15 residues. Germline V gene sequence: CDR1 SGHAT, CDR2 FQNNGV.

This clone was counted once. This chain's CDR3 is CASSLTETNEKLFF. CDR3 bases: TGTGCCAGCTCGCTGACAGAAACTAATGAAAAACTGTTTTTT. The chain uses TRBV18 and TRBJ1-4; tentative D call: TRBD1 (5 bases). V was clipped by 6 bases and J by 1 base, with 9 bases between them. The CDR3 consists of 14 residues. Germline lookup yields CDR1 KGHSH and CDR2 LQKENI.

In DNA, the CDR3 is TGTGCCAGTAGTTCGCCGCCGGGACAGGGTGATGGAAACACCATATATTTT. It codes for CASSSPPGQGDGNTIYF. This chain uses TRBV19 with TRBJ1-3; TRBD1 aligns across 9 bases. The V gene end was trimmed by 5 bases and the J gene end by 3 bases; junction bases not matched to a gene: 11. CDR1 LNHDA and CDR2 SQIVND come from the germline V gene (reference sequence). The CDR3 runs to 17 residues.

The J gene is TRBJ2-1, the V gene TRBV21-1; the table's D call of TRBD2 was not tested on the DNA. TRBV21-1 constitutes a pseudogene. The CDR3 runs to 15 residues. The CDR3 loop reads CASSKDAGRGGEQFF. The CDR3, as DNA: TGTGCCAGCAGCAAAGATGCGGGACGCGGGGGTGAGCAGTTCTTC.

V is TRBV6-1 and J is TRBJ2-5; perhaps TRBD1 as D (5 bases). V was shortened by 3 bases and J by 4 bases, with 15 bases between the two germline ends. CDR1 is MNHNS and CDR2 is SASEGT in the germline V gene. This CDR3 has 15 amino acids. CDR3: CASSDVDSLRETQYF. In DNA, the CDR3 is TGTGCCAGCAGTGACGTCGACAGCCTTAGAGAGACCCAGTACTTC.

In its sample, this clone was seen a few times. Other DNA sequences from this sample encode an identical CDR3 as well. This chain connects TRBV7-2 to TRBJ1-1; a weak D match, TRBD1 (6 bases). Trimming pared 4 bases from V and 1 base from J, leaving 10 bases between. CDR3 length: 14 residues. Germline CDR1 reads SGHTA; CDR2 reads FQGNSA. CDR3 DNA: TGTGCCAGCAGCTCACAGGGTGGGAACACTGAAGCTTTCTTT. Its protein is CASSSQGGNTEAFF.

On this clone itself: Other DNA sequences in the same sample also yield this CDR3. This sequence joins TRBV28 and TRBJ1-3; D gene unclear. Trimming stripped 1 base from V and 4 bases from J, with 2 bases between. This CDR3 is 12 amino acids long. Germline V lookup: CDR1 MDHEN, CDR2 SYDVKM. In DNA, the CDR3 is TGTGCCAGCAGTTTATTGGGAAACACCATATATTTT. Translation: CASSLLGNTIYF.

The CDR3 here is CAITLAGGPPVPSNSYEQYF. In DNA form, the CDR3 reads TGCGCCATTACCCTCGCCGGGGGGCCCCCCGTCCCCTCGAACTCCTACGAGCAGTACTTC. The chain carries TRBV10-1 and TRBJ2-7, with D maybe TRBD2 (7 bases). The CDR3 has 20 residues. The germline V gene encodes CDR1 WNHNN and CDR2 SYGVQD (reference sequence). Trimming pared 10 bases from V and 0 bases from J, leaving 34 bases between.

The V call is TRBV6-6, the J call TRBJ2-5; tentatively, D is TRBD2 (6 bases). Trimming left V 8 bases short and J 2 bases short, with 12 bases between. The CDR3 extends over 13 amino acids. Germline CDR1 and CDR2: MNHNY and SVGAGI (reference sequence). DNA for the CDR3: TGTGCCAGCGGAACGGGAGAGCAAGAGACCCAGTACTTC. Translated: CASGTGEQETQYF.

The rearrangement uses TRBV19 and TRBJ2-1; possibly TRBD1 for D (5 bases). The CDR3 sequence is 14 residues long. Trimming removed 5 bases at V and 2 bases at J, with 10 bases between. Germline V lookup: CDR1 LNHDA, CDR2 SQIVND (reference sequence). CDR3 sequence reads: CASSLSRAYNEQFF. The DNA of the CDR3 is TGTGCCAGTAGTCTATCCAGGGCCTACAATGAGCAGTTCTTC.

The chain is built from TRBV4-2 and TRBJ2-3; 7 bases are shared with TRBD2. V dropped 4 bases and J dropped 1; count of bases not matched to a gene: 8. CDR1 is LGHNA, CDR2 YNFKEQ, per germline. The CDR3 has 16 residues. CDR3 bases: TGTGCCAGCAGCCCGCGTCTAGCGGAGCGCACAGATACGCAGTATTTT. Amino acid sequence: CASSPRLAERTDTQYF.

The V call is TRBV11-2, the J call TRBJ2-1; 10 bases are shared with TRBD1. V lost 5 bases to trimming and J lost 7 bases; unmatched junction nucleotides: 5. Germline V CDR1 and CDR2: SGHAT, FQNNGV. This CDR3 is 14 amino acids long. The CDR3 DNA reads TGTGCCAGCAGCAGCTGGACAGGGGGGAATGAGCAGTTCTTC. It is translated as CASSSWTGGNEQFF. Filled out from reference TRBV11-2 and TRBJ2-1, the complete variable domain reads EAGVAQSPRYKIIEKRQSVAFWCNPISGHATLYWYQQILGQGPKLLIQFQNNGVVDDSQLPKDRFSAERLKGVDSTLKIQPAKLEDSAVYLCASSSWTGGNEQFFGPGTRLTVL.

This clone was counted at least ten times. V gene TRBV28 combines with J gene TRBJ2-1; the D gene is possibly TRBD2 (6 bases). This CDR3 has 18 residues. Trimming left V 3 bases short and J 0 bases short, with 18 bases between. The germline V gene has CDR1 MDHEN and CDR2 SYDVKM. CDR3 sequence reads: CASSLGGIVSGSYNEQFF. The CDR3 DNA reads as TGTGCCAGCAGTTTGGGGGGTATTGTTTCCGGCTCCTACAATGAGCAGTTCTTC.

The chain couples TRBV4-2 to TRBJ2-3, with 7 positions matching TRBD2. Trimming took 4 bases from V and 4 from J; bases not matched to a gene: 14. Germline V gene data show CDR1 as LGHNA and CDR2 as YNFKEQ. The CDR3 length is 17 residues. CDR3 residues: CASSPPPPSGASDTQYF. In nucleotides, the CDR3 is TGTGCCAGCAGCCCCCCGCCCCCTAGCGGAGCCTCAGATACGCAGTATTTT.

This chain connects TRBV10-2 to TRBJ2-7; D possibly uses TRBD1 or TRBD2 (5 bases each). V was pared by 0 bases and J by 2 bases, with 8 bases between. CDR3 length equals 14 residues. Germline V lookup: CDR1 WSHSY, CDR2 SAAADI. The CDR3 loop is CASSESGPAYEQYF. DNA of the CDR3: TGCGCCAGCAGTGAGTCGGGACCGGCCTACGAGCAGTACTTC.

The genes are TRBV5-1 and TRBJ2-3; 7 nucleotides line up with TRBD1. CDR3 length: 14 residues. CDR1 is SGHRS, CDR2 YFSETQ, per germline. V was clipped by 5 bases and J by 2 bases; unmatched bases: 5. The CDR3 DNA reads TGCGCCAGCAGGCCAGGGACAGTCACAGATACGCAGTATTTT. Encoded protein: CASRPGTVTDTQYF.

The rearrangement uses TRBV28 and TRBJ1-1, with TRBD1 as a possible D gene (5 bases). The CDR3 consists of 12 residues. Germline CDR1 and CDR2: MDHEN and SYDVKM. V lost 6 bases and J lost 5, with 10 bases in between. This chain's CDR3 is CASRAGGTEAFF. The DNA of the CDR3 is TGTGCCAGCAGGGCGGGGGGTACTGAAGCTTTCTTT. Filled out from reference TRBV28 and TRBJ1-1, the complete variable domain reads DVKVTQSSRYLVKRTGEKVFLECVQDMDHENMFWYRQDPGLGLRLIYFSYDVKMKEKGDIPEGYSVSREKKERFSLILESASTNQTSMYLCASRAGGTEAFFGQGTRLTVV.

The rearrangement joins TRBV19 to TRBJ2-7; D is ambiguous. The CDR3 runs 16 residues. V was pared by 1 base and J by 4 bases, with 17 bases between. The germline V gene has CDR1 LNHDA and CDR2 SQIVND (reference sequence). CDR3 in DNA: TGTGCCAGTAGTATAGTATCGACCTCCTCCCAGTACGAGCAGTACTTC. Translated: CASSIVSTSSQYEQYF.

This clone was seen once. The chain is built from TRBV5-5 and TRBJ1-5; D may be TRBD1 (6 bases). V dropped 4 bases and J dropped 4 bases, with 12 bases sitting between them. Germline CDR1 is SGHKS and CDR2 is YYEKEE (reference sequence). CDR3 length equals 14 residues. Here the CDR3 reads CASSKGHRNQPQHF. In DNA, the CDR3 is TGTGCCAGCAGCAAGGGACACCGGAATCAGCCCCAGCATTTT.

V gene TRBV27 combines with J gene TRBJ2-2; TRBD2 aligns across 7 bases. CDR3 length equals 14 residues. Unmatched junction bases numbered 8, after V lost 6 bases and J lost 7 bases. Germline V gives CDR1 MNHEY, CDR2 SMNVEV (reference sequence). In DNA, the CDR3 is TGTGCCAGCAGGGTTAGCGGGTGGGACGGGGAGCTGTTTTTT. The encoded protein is CASRVSGWDGELFF.

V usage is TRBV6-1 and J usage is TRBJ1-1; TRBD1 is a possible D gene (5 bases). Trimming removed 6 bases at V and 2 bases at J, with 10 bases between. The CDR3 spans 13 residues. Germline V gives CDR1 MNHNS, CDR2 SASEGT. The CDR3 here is CASRRTLNTEAFF. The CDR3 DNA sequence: TGTGCCAGCAGGAGGACACTTAACACTGAAGCTTTCTTT.

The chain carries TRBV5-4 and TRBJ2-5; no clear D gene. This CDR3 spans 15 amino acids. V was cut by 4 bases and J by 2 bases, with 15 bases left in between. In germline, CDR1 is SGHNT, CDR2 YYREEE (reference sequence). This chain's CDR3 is CASSPGPTPQETQYF. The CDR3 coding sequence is TGTGCCAGCAGCCCCGGACCGACTCCGCAAGAGACCCAGTACTTC.

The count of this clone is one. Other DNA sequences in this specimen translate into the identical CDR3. This CDR3 reads CASSLESGEETQYF. The CDR3 DNA reads as TGTGCCAGCAGCTTAGAATCAGGGGAAGAGACCCAGTACTTC. The chain couples TRBV7-2 to TRBJ2-5, with D possibly matching TRBD1 (6 bases). Trimming cost V 1 base and J 3 bases, with 9 bases left between them. The V gene's germline CDR1 is SGHTA and CDR2 FQGNSA. The length of the CDR3 is 14 residues.

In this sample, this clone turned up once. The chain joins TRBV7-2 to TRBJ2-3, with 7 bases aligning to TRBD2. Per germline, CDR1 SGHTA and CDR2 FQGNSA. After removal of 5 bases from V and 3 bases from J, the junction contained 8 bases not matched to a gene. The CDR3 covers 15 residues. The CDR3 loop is CASSPGGFETDTQYF. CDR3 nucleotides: TGTGCCAGCAGCCCGGGAGGATTTGAAACAGATACGCAGTATTTT.

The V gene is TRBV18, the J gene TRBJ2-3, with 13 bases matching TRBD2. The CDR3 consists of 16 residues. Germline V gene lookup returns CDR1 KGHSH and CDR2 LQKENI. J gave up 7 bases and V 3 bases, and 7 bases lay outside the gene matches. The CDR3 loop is CASSPPGTSGIYTQYF. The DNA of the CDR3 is TGTGCCAGCTCACCTCCCGGGACTAGCGGGATATATACGCAGTATTTT.

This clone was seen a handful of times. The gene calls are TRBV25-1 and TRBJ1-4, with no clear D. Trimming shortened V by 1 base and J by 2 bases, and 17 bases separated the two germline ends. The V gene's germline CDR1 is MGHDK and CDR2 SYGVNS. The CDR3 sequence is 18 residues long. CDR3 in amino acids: CASSEWLRNRETNEKLFF. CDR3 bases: TGTGCCAGCAGTGAATGGTTGAGGAATCGGGAGACTAATGAAAAACTGTTTTTT. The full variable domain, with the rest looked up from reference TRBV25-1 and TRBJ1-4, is EADIYQTPRYLVIGTGKKITLECSQTMGHDKMYWYQQDPGMELHLIHYSYGVNSTEKGDLSSESTVSRIRTEHFPLTLESARPSHTSQYLCASSEWLRNRETNEKLFFGSGTQLSVL.

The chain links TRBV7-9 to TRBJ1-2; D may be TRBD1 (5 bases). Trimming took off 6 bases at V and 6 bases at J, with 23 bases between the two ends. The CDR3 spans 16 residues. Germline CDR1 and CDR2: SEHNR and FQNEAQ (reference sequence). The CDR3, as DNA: TGTGCCAGCAGAGGGACCGGCTCAATAGGGCTCAATGGCTACACCTTC. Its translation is CASRGTGSIGLNGYTF.

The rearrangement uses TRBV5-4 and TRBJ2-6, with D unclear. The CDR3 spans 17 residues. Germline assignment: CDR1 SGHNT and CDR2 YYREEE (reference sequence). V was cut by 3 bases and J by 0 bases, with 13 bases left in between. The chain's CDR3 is CASSSSTVRSGANVLTF. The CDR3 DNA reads TGTGCCAGCAGCTCCTCTACAGTCCGCTCTGGGGCCAACGTCCTGACTTTC.

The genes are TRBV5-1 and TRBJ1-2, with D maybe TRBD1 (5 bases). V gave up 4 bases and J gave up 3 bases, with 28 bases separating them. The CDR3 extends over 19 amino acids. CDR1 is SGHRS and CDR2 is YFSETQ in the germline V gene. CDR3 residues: CASSPNDPPQGLLHYGYTF. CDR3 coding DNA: TGCGCCAGCAGCCCCAATGACCCCCCCCAGGGTCTGTTGCACTATGGCTACACCTTC.

The CDR3 reads CASIGGYEQYF. The CDR3 coding sequence is TGTGCCAGCATAGGGGGCTACGAGCAGTACTTC. The J gene is TRBJ2-7, the V gene TRBV28; TRBD1 might be the D (6 bases). Between the trimmed V and J ends, which lost 7 bases and 3 bases, there was a span of 7 bases. The CDR3 runs 11 residues. Germline V gene lookup returns CDR1 MDHEN and CDR2 SYDVKM.

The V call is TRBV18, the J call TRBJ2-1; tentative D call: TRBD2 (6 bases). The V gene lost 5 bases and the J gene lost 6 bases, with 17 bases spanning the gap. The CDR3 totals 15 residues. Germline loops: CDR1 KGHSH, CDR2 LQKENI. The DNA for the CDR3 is TGTGCCAGCTCATCTTCGCGGGATCTAAGCAATGAGCAGTTCTTC. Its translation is CASSSSRDLSNEQFF.

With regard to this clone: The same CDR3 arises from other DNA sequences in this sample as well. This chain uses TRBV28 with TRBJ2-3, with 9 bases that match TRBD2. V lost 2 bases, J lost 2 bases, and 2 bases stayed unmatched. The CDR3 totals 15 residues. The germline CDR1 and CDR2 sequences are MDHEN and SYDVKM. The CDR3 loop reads CASSLAGGPTDTQYF. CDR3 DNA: TGTGCCAGCAGTTTAGCGGGAGGGCCCACAGATACGCAGTATTTT.